This T cell receptor (beta chain) is from a study of T cell repertoires and HLA-DP antigens. Study results and caveats: Responder cells were total CD4+ cells with a HeLa antigen-presenting system.

This CDR3 region has 14 residues. Trimming stripped 3 bases from V and 7 bases from J, with 13 bases between. Germline V CDR1 and CDR2: LNHDA, SQIVND (reference sequence). The PCR primers covered 54 TRBV and 13 TRBJ segments. The data were produced by immunoSEQ multiplex PCR, yet TCRdb's version contains in-frame clones alone and is incomplete. The table lists about 2,500 clones, around 71% of them singletons. In this sample, this clone is medium-sized. CD4+ cells expanded for more than 13 days were restimulated 24 h with allogeneic-DPB1 HeLa cells. Cells were stimulated with HeLa cells transduced with HLA-DPA1/DPB1, HLA-DM, invariant chain and CD80. Irradiated (100 Gy) HeLa cells stimulated CD4+ cells at 3:1 with about 50 U/mL IL-2. Untouched CD4+ T cells were bead-isolated from PBMC at 95% to 98% purity.

This TCR came from a man in his 60s in good health and CMV-seronegative. The chain uses TRBV19 and TRBJ2-1; TRBD2 might be the D (5 bases). The source material was CD137- CD4+ T cells from cultured PBMCs. CDR3 nucleotide sequence: TGTGCCAGTAGTATGGAGGCAAGGAGGAATGAGCAGTTCTTC. This encodes CASSMEARRNEQFF.